A selection of T cell receptor beta chains follows, all from one sample in a study of vaccination and CD4 T cells after COVID-19. These TCRs' antigens remain unknown. MiXCR was run by TCRdb on the PCR reads, yielding one entry per CDR3 protein. This table holds about 19,000 distinct CDR3 sequences, around 55% found once. The material sequenced was CD4+ T cells from blood, cultured in vitro. These receptors originate from a human donor who had recovered from COVID-19. Both conserved end residues are part of each CDR3. D genes are given only for firm matches. Clone sizes are given selectively: once, few, many, or a class where the clone is expanded.

-	-	TRBV20-1	TRBJ2-3	TGCAGTGCTAGATGGGCAGATACGCAGTATTTT	CSARWADTQYF
once	TRBD1	TRBV2	TRBJ2-2	TGTGCCAGCAGACGGGACAGGGGGGCCGGGGAGCTGTTTTTT	CASRRDRGAGELFF
-	-	TRBV6-2/TRBV6-3	TRBJ2-7	TGTGCCAGCAGACTCTCAGGGCCCGACGAGCAGTACTTC	CASRLSGPDEQYF
-	-	TRBV3-1	TRBJ2-1	TGTGCCAGCAGCCAAGGAGCTCTTGGCTCCTACAATGAGCAGTTCTTC	CASSQGALGSYNEQFF
once	-	TRBV19	TRBJ2-3	TGTGCCAGTAGTATGCGTCTCCCCGTCGATACGCAGTATTTT	CASSMRLPVDTQYF
-	-	TRBV7-2	TRBJ2-2	TGTGCCAGCAGCTTAGCCGGTCGGACAGACACCGGGGAGCTGTTTTTT	CASSLAGRTDTGELFF
-	-	TRBV7-3	TRBJ1-2	TGTGCCAGCAGCGACGCCGTTGTGACCGAGGGCTACACCTTC	CASSDAVVTEGYTF
few	TRBD1	TRBV20-1	TRBJ1-2	TGCAGTGCTGATAGCGTCGCAGGGGGAGATGGCTACACCTTC	CSADSVAGGDGYTF
-	TRBD2	TRBV20-1	TRBJ2-1	TGCAGTGCTATCCAGCCACTAGCGCCCTCCTACAATGAGCAGTTCTTC	CSAIQPLAPSYNEQFF
-	-	TRBV2	TRBJ1-2	TGTGCCAGCAGTGGACGCGGGTTGTCAAACTATGGCTACACCTTC	CASSGRGLSNYGYTF
few	-	TRBV6-2/TRBV6-3	TRBJ2-5	TGTGCCAGCTTGAATAGTCCAATGCTCCAAGAGACCCAGTACTTC	CASLNSPMLQETQYF
-	TRBD1	TRBV12-5	TRBJ2-6	TGTGCTAGTGGATCACAGGGGGCCACGTCTGGGGCCAACGTCCTGACTTTC	CASGSQGATSGANVLTF
once	-	TRBV25-1	TRBJ1-2	TGTGCCAGCAGTGAGCCCGGTGCTATCTATGGCTACACCTTC	CASSEPGAIYGYTF
-	-	TRBV5-5	TRBJ1-1	TGTGCCAGCAGCTGGGGGGGACATGGAAGGACTGAAGCTTTCTTT	CASSWGGHGRTEAFF
-	TRBD1	TRBV27	TRBJ1-2	TGTGCCAGCAGTCCGACAGGGGACTATGGCTACACCTTC	CASSPTGDYGYTF
few	-	TRBV9	TRBJ1-5	TGTGCCAGCAGCGTAGACGGCCTTTCGGCCCAGCATTTT	CASSVDGLSAQHF
-	-	TRBV7-3	TRBJ1-2	TGTGCCAGCAGTAACCAGTTGACGGGCGGGGGCTACACCTTC	CASSNQLTGGGYTF
-	-	TRBV11-2	TRBJ2-5	TGTGCCAGCCTCTCGGGGGGCCGATTGGAGACCCAGTACTTC	CASLSGGRLETQYF
-	-	TRBV7-2	TRBJ2-3	TGTGCCAGCAGCTTAGGGGGCGGGGGCGCCTACACAGATACGCAGTATTTT	CASSLGGGGAYTDTQYF
few	TRBD1	TRBV19	TRBJ1-1	TGTGCCAGTACCCCCCGAACAGGGGGGGACACTGAAGCTTTCTTT	CASTPRTGGDTEAFF
-	TRBD1	TRBV5-1	TRBJ2-7	TGCGCCAGCAGCATACAGGGGGCGGAGGAGCAGTACTTC	CASSIQGAEEQYF
-	TRBD2	TRBV6-5	TRBJ2-3	TGTGCCAGCAGTTTACGGACTAGCGGTACAGATACGCAGTATTTT	CASSLRTSGTDTQYF
few	TRBD1	TRBV6-1	TRBJ2-7	TGTGCCAGCAGTGGTAAGACAGGGGGCGGCGAGCAGTACTTC	CASSGKTGGGEQYF
-	TRBD1	TRBV27	TRBJ1-1	TGTGCCAGCGGCACCGGGACAGGGGGCCTGCCTGCTTTCTTT	CASGTGTGGLPAFF
-	-	TRBV15	TRBJ1-1	TGTGCCATTAGTGGGTGGGGCACTGAAGCTTTCTTT	CAISGWGTEAFF
-	-	TRBV11-3	TRBJ1-5	TGTGCCAGCAGGTTAAATAGGACAGACTTCTATAGCAATCAGCCCCAGCATTTT	CASRLNRTDFYSNQPQHF
-	-	TRBV12-3/TRBV12-4	TRBJ2-3	TGTGCCAGCAGTTTCGGACCGGGAGATACGCAGTATTTT	CASSFGPGDTQYF
few	TRBD1	TRBV6-5	TRBJ2-2	TGTGCCAGCAGTTCAACAGGGGGCGCGGTCGGGGAGCTGTTTTTT	CASSSTGGAVGELFF
few	-	TRBV7-9	TRBJ1-2	TGTGCCAGCAGCTCGACGGACCACTATGGCTACACCTTC	CASSSTDHYGYTF
-	-	TRBV12-3/TRBV12-4	TRBJ1-5	TGTGCCAGCAGTTTCACAGTGAATAGCAATCAGCCCCAGCATTTT	CASSFTVNSNQPQHF
-	-	TRBV6-1	TRBJ2-5	TGTGCCAGCAGGTCCGGGGCGTTCCAAGAGACCCAGTACTTC	CASRSGAFQETQYF
few	-	TRBV15	TRBJ1-4	TGTGCCACCACTAACCCCCGGTCGGATGAAAAACTGTTTTTT	CATTNPRSDEKLFF
-	-	TRBV7-9	TRBJ2-5	TGTGCCAGCAGCTTAGCAGGGGCAGACTGGCAAGAGACCCAGTACTTC	CASSLAGADWQETQYF
few	-	TRBV11-2	TRBJ1-3	TGTGCCAGCAGCTTACGGGAAGTGGACACCATATATTTT	CASSLREVDTIYF
-	-	TRBV20-1	TRBJ1-2	TGCAGTGCTGGCGCACCGGGAGCTCATGGTGGCTACACCTTC	CSAGAPGAHGGYTF
few	-	TRBV11-1	TRBJ2-1	TGTGCCAGCAGCTTAGACACTGGCTCCTACAATGAGCAGTTCTTC	CASSLDTGSYNEQFF
few	-	TRBV10-3	TRBJ1-1	TGTGCCATCAGTGATCCGGGGCTAATGAACACTGAAGCTTTCTTT	CAISDPGLMNTEAFF
once	-	TRBV24-1	TRBJ2-2	TGTGCCACCAGTGATTTGAGGCAGAACACCGGGGAGCTGTTTTTT	CATSDLRQNTGELFF
few	TRBD1	TRBV30	TRBJ1-1	TGTGCCTGGAGTGTCCTGGGACAGGGGGCCAAAGCTTTCTTT	CAWSVLGQGAKAFF
-	TRBD1	TRBV4-2	TRBJ1-5	TGTGCCAGCAGTCGGACAGGACGCCGGCAGCCCCAGCATTTT	CASSRTGRRQPQHF